This TCR beta chain appears in the sequencing data of a study of vaccination and CD4 T cells after COVID-19. As to this clonotype: Its specificity is not known. One base away lies a much larger clone, so this may be a sequencing read error.

CD4+ T cells that had been cultured provided DNA sequenced with the Oncomine TCR Beta short-read assay. MiXCR, applied by TCRdb to the PCR reads, yields one record per CDR3 protein. This table holds a few thousand distinct CDR3 sequences, roughly 35% found once. The sample's treatment: roughly 11-day PBMC culture with coronavirus spike peptide pools or control peptides (ViraFEST assay). This receptor was obtained from a human donor who had recovered from COVID-19. The sample taken for sequencing was CD4+ T cells from blood, cultured in vitro.

The CDR3 spells CRVGGTDSTGELFF. CDR3 DNA sequence: TGCAGGGTTGGGGGGACAGATAGCACCGGGGAGCTGTTTTTT. The gene calls are TRBV29-1 and TRBJ2-2, with D possibly TRBD1 on 7 matching bases. This CDR3 contains 14 residues. Germline V CDR1 and CDR2: SQVTM, ANQGSEA.